This T cell receptor beta chain emerged from a study of blood T cell repertoires in COVID-19. Across the whole study: Both acute and convalescent COVID-19 samples were obtained from the United States, Italy and Spain. T cells, B-cell-depleted T cells, or PBMCs provided the cDNA or gDNA that served as material.

Germline values: CDR1 MGHRA, CDR2 YSYEKL. This CDR3 comprises 12 residues. Trimming removed 4 bases from V and 3 bases from J, with 6 bases in between. This clone was counted between two and nine times. In the original workflow: The assay estimated nucleated cells by amplifying reference gene primers. Some clones are missing from TCRdb's copy, which holds only in-frame ones; the method was immunoSEQ multiplex PCR. The V and J calls and clone size come from that table; D and trimming were worked out from the DNA. The data hold about 180,000 clones, with around 80% observed a single time. V and J are TRBV4-1 and TRBJ1-1; no clear D gene. Sequencing was performed on peripheral blood. The receptor was isolated from a human donor in a cohort sampled during active COVID-19. DNA of the CDR3: TGCGCCAGCAGCCGAGGGCACACTGAAGCTTTCTTT. Translation gives CASSRGHTEAFF.